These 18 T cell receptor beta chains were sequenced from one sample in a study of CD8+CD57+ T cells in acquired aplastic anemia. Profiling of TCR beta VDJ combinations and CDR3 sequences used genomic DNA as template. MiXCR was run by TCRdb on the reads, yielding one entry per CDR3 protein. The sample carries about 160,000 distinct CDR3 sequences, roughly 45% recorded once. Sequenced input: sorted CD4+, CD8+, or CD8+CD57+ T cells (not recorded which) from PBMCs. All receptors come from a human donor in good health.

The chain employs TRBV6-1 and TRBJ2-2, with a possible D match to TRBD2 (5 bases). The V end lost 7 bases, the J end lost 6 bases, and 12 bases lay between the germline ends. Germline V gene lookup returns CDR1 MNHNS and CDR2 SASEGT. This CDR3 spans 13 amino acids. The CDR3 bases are TGTGCCAGCAAACTAGTGGTACCCGGGGAGCTGTTTTTT. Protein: CASKLVVPGELFF.

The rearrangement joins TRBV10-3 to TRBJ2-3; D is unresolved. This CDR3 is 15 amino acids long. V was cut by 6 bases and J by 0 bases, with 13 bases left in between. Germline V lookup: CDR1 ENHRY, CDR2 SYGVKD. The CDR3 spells CAIRGRESSTDTQYF. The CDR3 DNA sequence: TGTGCCATCAGAGGCCGTGAGAGTAGCACAGATACGCAGTATTTT.

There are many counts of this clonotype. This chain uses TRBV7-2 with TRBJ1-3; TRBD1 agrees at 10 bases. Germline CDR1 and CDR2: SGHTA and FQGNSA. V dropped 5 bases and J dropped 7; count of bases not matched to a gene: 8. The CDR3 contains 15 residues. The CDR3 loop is CASSRDRGSPNTIYF. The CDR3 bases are TGTGCCAGCAGCCGGGACAGGGGTTCCCCGAACACCATATATTTT.

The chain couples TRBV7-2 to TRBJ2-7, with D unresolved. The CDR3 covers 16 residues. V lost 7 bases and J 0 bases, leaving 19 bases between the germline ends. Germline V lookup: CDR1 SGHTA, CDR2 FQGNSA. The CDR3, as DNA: TGTGCCAGCACCCCCGAGACACTTTTAGGCTCCTACGAGCAGTACTTC. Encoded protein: CASTPETLLGSYEQYF.

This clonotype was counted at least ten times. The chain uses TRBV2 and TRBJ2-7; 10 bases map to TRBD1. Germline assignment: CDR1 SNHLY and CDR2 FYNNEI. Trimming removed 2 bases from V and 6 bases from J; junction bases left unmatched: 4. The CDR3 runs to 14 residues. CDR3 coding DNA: TGTGCCAGCAGTGAAAAAGGGACAGGGGCCGAGCAGTACTTC. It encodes CASSEKGTGAEQYF.

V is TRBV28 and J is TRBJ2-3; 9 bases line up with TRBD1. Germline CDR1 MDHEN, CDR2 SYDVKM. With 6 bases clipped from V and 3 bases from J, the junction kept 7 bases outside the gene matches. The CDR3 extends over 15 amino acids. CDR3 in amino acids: CASSSSGTGTDTQYF. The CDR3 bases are TGTGCCAGCAGCTCCTCCGGGACAGGGACAGATACGCAGTATTTT.

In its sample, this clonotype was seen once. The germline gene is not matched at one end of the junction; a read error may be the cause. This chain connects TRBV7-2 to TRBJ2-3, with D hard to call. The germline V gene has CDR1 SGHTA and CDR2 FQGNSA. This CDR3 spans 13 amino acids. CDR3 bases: TGTGCCAACAGCACGCGGTCGGTAGATACGCAGTATTTT. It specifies CANSTRSVDTQYF.

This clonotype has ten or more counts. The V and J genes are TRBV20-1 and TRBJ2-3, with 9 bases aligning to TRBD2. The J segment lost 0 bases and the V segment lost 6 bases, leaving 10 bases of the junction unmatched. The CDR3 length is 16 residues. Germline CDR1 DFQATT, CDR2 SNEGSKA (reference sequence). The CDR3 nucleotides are TGCAGTGCCCTTCCCCCGGGACTAGCTAGCACAGATACGCAGTATTTT. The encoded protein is CSALPPGLASTDTQYF.

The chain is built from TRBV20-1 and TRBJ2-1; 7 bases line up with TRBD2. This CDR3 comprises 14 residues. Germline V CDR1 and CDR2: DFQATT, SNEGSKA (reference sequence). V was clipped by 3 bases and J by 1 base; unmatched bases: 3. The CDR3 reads CSAREGLSYNEQFF. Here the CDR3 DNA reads TGCAGTGCTAGGGAGGGACTATCCTACAATGAGCAGTTCTTC.

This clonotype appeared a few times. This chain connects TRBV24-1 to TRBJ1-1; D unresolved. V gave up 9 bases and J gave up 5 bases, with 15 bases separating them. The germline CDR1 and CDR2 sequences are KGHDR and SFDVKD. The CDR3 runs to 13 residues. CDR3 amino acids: CATQDGSETEAFF. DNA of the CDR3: TGTGCCACCCAGGACGGCTCCGAAACTGAAGCTTTCTTT.

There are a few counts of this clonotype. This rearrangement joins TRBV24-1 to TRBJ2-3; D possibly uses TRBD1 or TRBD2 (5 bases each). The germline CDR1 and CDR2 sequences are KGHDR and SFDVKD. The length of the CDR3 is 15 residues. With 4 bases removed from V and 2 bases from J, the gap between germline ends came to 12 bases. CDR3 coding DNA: TGTGCCACCAGTGACCCGGGACGAGACACAGATACGCAGTATTTT. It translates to CATSDPGRDTDTQYF.

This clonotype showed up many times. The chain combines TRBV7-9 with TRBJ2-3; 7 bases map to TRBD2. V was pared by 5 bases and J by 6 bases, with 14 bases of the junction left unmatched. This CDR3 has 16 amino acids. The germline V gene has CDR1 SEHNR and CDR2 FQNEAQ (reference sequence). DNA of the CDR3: TGTGCCAGCAGCCGAGTGACTAGCTCCTACATCGATACGCAGTATTTT. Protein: CASSRVTSSYIDTQYF. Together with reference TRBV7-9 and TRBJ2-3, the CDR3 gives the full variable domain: DTGVSQNPRHKITKRGQNVTFRCDPISEHNRLYWYRQTLGQGPEFLTYFQNEAQLEKSRLLSDRFSAERPKGSFSTLEIQRTEQGDSAMYLCASSRVTSSYIDTQYFGPGTRLTVL.

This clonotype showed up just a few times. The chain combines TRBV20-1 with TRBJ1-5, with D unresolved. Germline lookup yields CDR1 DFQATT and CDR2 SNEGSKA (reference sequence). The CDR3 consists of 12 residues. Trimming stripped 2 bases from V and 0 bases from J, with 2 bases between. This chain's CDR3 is CSARYSNQPQHF. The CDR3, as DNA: TGCAGTGCTAGATATAGCAATCAGCCCCAGCATTTT.

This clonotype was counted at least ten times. This CDR3 reads CASSFGGGNEQFF. CDR3 DNA: TGTGCCAGCAGCTTTGGAGGGGGCAATGAGCAGTTCTTC. The chain joins TRBV7-3 to TRBJ2-1; D might be TRBD1 or TRBD2, each matching 6 bases. CDR3 size: 13 residues. With 3 bases removed from V and 6 bases from J, the gap between germline ends came to 9 bases. The germline CDR1 and CDR2 sequences are SGHTA and FQGTGA.

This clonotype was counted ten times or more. The CDR3 sequence is CATSRDLVNTEAFF. CDR3 bases: TGTGCCACCAGCAGAGATTTGGTGAACACTGAAGCTTTCTTT. V usage is TRBV15 and J usage is TRBJ1-1; D is unclear. CDR1 is LNHNV and CDR2 is YYDKDF in the germline V gene (reference sequence). Between the trimmed V and J ends, which lost 0 bases and 0 bases, there was a span of 5 bases. CDR3 size: 14 residues.

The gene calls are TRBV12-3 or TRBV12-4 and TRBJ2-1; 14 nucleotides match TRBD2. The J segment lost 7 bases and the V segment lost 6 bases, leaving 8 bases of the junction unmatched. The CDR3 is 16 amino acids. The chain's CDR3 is CASRTIRTSGGNEQFF. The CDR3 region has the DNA TGTGCCAGCAGAACTATTAGGACTAGCGGGGGGAATGAGCAGTTCTTC.

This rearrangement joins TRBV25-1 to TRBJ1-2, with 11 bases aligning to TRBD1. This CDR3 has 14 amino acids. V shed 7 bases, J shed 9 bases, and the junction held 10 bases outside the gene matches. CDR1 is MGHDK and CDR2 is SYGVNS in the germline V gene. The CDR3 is CASKGTGGSLRYTF. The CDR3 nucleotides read TGTGCCAGCAAAGGGACAGGGGGGTCCCTACGCTACACCTTC.

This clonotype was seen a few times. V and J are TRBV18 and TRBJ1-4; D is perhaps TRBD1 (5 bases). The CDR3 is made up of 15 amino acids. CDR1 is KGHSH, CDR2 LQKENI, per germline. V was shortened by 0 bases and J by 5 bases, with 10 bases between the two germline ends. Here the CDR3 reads CASSPPGQVNEKLFF. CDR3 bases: TGTGCCAGCTCACCACCGGGGCAGGTGAATGAAAAACTGTTTTTT.